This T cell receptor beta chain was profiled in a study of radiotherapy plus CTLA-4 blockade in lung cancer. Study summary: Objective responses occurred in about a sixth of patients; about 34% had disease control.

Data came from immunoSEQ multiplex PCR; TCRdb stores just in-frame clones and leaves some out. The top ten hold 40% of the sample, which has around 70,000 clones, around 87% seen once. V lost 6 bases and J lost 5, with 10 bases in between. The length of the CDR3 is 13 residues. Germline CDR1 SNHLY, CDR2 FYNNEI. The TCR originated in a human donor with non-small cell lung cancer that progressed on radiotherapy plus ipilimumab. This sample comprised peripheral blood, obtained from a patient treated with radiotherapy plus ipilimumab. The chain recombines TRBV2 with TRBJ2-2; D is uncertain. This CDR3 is CASRVQVTGELFF. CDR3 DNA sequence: TGTGCCAGCAGAGTCCAGGTAACCGGGGAGCTGTTTTTT.